These 32 T cell receptor beta chains were sequenced from one sample in a study of glioma-infiltrating T cells after dendritic cell vaccination. The repertoire was sequenced with immunoSEQ multiplex PCR; TCRdb's copy has only in-frame clones and lacks some. The sample has fewer than 50,000 clones; around four fifths are singletons. The material sequenced was blood, taken before dendritic cell vaccination. These receptors were collected from a human donor with glioblastoma.

This clone is a singleton in its sample. The chain joins TRBV4-3 to TRBJ1-5; possibly TRBD1 for D (5 bases). CDR3 size: 14 residues. Germline lookup yields CDR1 LGHNA and CDR2 YSLEER. V was trimmed by 1 base and J by 6 bases, leaving 10 bases between them. DNA of the CDR3: TGCGCCAGCAGCCAAGGCCAGGGAATTCAGCCCCAGCATTTT. Its translation is CASSQGQGIQPQHF.

This clone was counted once. The chain carries TRBV4-1 and TRBJ2-7; D is possibly TRBD1 (6 bases). CDR1 and CDR2 (germline): MGHRA, YSYEKL. V lost 3 bases and J lost 2, with 17 bases in between. The CDR3 length is 16 residues. CDR3 amino acids: CASSQIPTGPTYEQYF. CDR3 bases: TGCGCCAGCAGCCAGATCCCGACAGGACCGACCTACGAGCAGTACTTC.

The chain uses TRBV7-2 and TRBJ2-5, with a possible D match to TRBD1 (5 bases). Germline V gene lookup returns CDR1 SGHTA and CDR2 FQGNSA. The CDR3 runs to 16 residues. The V and J ends lost 5 bases and 2 bases respectively, with 18 bases between them. The DNA for the CDR3 is TGTGCCAGCAGCAGGGTGGGGCTGAACCCTCAAGAGACCCAGTACTTC. Protein sequence: CASSRVGLNPQETQYF.

CDR3 residues: CASSYSRGRNTEAFF. DNA of the CDR3: TGTGCCAGCAGTTACTCCAGGGGCCGGAACACTGAAGCTTTCTTT. The chain employs TRBV6-5 and TRBJ1-1, with a possible D match to TRBD1 (6 bases). Germline V gene data show CDR1 as MNHEY and CDR2 as SVGAGI. V was trimmed by 0 bases and J by 1 base, leaving 9 bases between them. The CDR3 is 15 residues long.

The chain has TRBV5-4 and TRBJ2-1; 9 nucleotides line up with TRBD2. The CDR3 has 16 residues. CDR1 SGHNT and CDR2 YYREEE come from the germline V gene (reference sequence). With 3 bases clipped from V and 3 bases from J, the junction kept 7 bases outside the gene matches. DNA of the CDR3: TGTGCCAGCAGCTCCGAGGGAGCGGGGGGCTACAATGAGCAGTTCTTC. Translating it yields CASSSEGAGGYNEQFF.

The chain employs TRBV28 and TRBJ2-7, with 8 bases aligning to TRBD1. The CDR3 contains 15 residues. Germline V gene sequence: CDR1 MDHEN, CDR2 SYDVKM. J was trimmed by 3 bases and V by 6 bases; bases with no gene match: 10. CDR3 in amino acids: CASRPRTGYHYEQYF. The CDR3 nucleotides are TGTGCCAGCAGACCCCGGACAGGGTACCACTACGAGCAGTACTTC.

The CDR3 nucleotides read TGTGCCAGCAGCGTAGCACTAGCGAGATACAATGAGCAGTTCTTC. Translation: CASSVALARYNEQFF. The chain uses TRBV9 and TRBJ2-1, with TRBD2 identical over 7 bases. Germline V gene sequence: CDR1 SGDLS, CDR2 YYNGEE. V shed 0 bases, J shed 4 bases, and the junction held 4 bases outside the gene matches. The CDR3 has 15 residues.

The V and J genes are TRBV4-1 and TRBJ2-7, with 7 bases that match TRBD2. CDR1 MGHRA and CDR2 YSYEKL come from the germline V gene. The CDR3 is 16 amino acids. With 4 bases clipped from V and 4 bases from J, the junction kept 13 bases outside the gene matches. CDR3 residues: CASSPAGIDGGYEQYF. CDR3 in DNA: TGCGCCAGCAGCCCGGCCGGGATTGACGGGGGGTACGAGCAGTACTTC.

This clone occurred a few times. The chain carries TRBV5-7 and TRBJ2-7; 8 bases fit TRBD1. TRBV5-7 is assigned to the ORF class and has an uncertain function. With V trimmed by 4 bases and J by 2 bases, 5 bases remained unmatched. The CDR3 consists of 14 residues. The CDR3 spells CASSTGQETYEQYF. CDR3 bases: TGTGCCAGCAGCACGGGACAGGAGACCTACGAGCAGTACTTC.

The rearrangement links TRBV7-2 to TRBJ2-5, with 9 nucleotides matching TRBD2. V dropped 5 bases and J dropped 3; count of bases not matched to a gene: 16. The CDR3 loop spans 18 amino acids. CDR1 and CDR2 (germline): SGHTA, FQGNSA. The CDR3 coding sequence is TGTGCCAGCAGCCCCCGGACAAGAGCGGGGGGCCCAGAAGAGACCCAGTACTTC. Translation gives CASSPRTRAGGPEETQYF.

The V gene is TRBV6-1, the J gene TRBJ2-7; 9 nucleotides line up with TRBD1. J was trimmed by 4 bases and V by 4 bases; bases with no gene match: 11. Germline V CDR1 and CDR2: MNHNS, SASEGT. The CDR3 spans 16 residues. The chain's CDR3 is CASSGTSGTGFYEQYF. CDR3 nucleotide sequence: TGTGCCAGCAGTGGAACCTCGGGGACAGGGTTTTACGAGCAGTACTTC.

The genes are TRBV5-4 and TRBJ1-2; 8 bases are shared with TRBD1. With V trimmed by 0 bases and J by 4 bases, 8 bases remained unmatched. There are 16 residues in the CDR3. CDR1 SGHNT and CDR2 YYREEE come from the germline V gene (reference sequence). In DNA, the CDR3 is TGTGCCAGCAGCTTGGGCGCCGGGACAGGCGTCTATGGCTACACCTTC. Translating gives CASSLGAGTGVYGYTF. Complete variable domain (other parts from reference TRBV5-4 and TRBJ1-2): ETGVTQSPTHLIKTRGQQVTLRCSSQSGHNTVSWYQQALGQGPQFIFQYYREEENGRGNFPPRFSGLQFPNYSSELNVNALELDDSALYLCASSLGAGTGVYGYTFGSGTRLTVV.

This clone was observed a single time. The gene calls are TRBV18 and TRBJ2-3, with 10 bases lining up with TRBD2. The CDR3 is made up of 15 amino acids. Germline values: CDR1 KGHSH, CDR2 LQKENI. Germline trimming cut 3 bases from V and 2 bases from J; bases unmatched to any gene: 2. CDR3 DNA sequence: TGTGCCAGCTCACCCACTAGCGGGGCCACAGATACGCAGTATTTT. Its translation is CASSPTSGATDTQYF.

The rearrangement uses TRBV9 and TRBJ1-2; 11 bases match TRBD1. The CDR3 is made up of 15 amino acids. The germline V gene has CDR1 SGDLS and CDR2 YYNGEE. J gave up 7 bases and V 0 bases, and 5 bases lay outside the gene matches. DNA for the CDR3: TGTGCCAGCAGCGTAGAGCTCGGGACAGGGGGTGGCTACACCTTC. This gives the protein CASSVELGTGGGYTF. The full variable domain, its missing parts supplied by reference TRBV9 and TRBJ1-2, is DSGVTQTPKHLITATGQRVTLRCSPRSGDLSVYWYQQSLDQGLQFLIQYYNGEERAKGNILERFSAQQFPDLHSELNLSSLELGDSALYFCASSVELGTGGGYTFGSGTRLTVV.

This chain connects TRBV11-3 to TRBJ1-4, with no clear D. CDR1 is SGHNT, CDR2 YENEEA, per germline. The CDR3 loop spans 14 amino acids. Trimming took 0 bases from V and 5 from J, leaving 7 bases between them. The CDR3 protein is CASSLEGVNEKLFF. For the CDR3, the DNA is TGTGCCAGCAGCTTAGAAGGAGTAAATGAAAAACTGTTTTTT.

The J gene is TRBJ2-7, the V gene TRBV4-1; TRBD2 matches 10 bases. The ends lost 4 bases at V and 6 bases at J; junction bases unmatched: 9. This CDR3 contains 15 residues. The germline V gene has CDR1 MGHRA and CDR2 YSYEKL. CDR3 nucleotides: TGCGCCAGCAGCCCCGCTAGCGGGGGAGCGGGCGAGCAGTACTTC. It encodes CASSPASGGAGEQYF.

The genes are TRBV25-1 and TRBJ2-5, with unresolved D. Between the trimmed V and J ends, which lost 4 bases and 4 bases, there was a span of 10 bases. This CDR3 contains 13 residues. Germline CDR1 MGHDK, CDR2 SYGVNS. In DNA form, the CDR3 reads TGTGCCAGCAGTGTGCCCCTCGGAGAGACCCAGTACTTC. Protein sequence: CASSVPLGETQYF. The whole variable domain, remainder taken from reference TRBV25-1 and TRBJ2-5, is EADIYQTPRYLVIGTGKKITLECSQTMGHDKMYWYQQDPGMELHLIHYSYGVNSTEKGDLSSESTVSRIRTEHFPLTLESARPSHTSQYLCASSVPLGETQYFGPGTRLLVL.

The chain recombines TRBV5-4 with TRBJ2-5; 9 bases line up with TRBD2. The junction had 16 bases not matched to a gene; V was cut back by 2 bases and J by 5 bases. This CDR3 region has 18 residues. CDR1 and CDR2 (germline): SGHNT, YYREEE (reference sequence). The CDR3 DNA is TGTGCCAGCAGCTTACCAACAGGCTCCGGGACTAGCTCGGAGACCCAGTACTTC. The encoded protein is CASSLPTGSGTSSETQYF.

This sequence joins TRBV10-3 and TRBJ2-1; D is undetermined. V dropped 2 bases and J dropped 3 bases, with 5 bases sitting between them. The CDR3 length is 13 residues. Germline loops: CDR1 ENHRY, CDR2 SYGVKD. This chain's CDR3 is CAISEVSYNEQFF. CDR3 nucleotides: TGTGCCATCAGTGAGGTTAGCTACAATGAGCAGTTCTTC.

The chain links TRBV28 to TRBJ2-1, with 9 bases lining up with TRBD1. Germline V gives CDR1 MDHEN, CDR2 SYDVKM. The CDR3 is 18 residues long. V was clipped by 6 bases and J by 1 base; unmatched bases: 13. CDR3 coding DNA: TGTGCCAGCAGAACCGGGACAGGGCGCGAAGAATCCTACAATGAGCAGTTCTTC. This codes for CASRTGTGREESYNEQFF.

The chain combines TRBV7-8 with TRBJ1-1, with 8 bases matching TRBD1. This CDR3 spans 15 amino acids. Germline loops: CDR1 SGHVS, CDR2 FQNEAQ. Germline trimming cut 5 bases from V and 5 bases from J; bases unmatched to any gene: 10. The CDR3 coding sequence is TGTGCCAGCAGCCCGCGCCGGACAGGGCATACTGAAGCTTTCTTT. It specifies CASSPRRTGHTEAFF.

The rearrangement links TRBV7-9 to TRBJ1-6, with 7 bases that match TRBD1. V trimming: 2 bases; J trimming: 8 bases; junction bases outside the gene matches: 6. Germline V gene lookup returns CDR1 SEHNR and CDR2 FQNEAQ (reference sequence). The CDR3 is 15 amino acids. CDR3 sequence (DNA): TGTGCCAGCAGCTTAACACAAGGGGGCTATTCACCCCTCCACTTT. It translates to CASSLTQGGYSPLHF.

To note about this clone: The sample contains more than one DNA sequence encoding this CDR3. This sequence joins TRBV7-6 and TRBJ2-7; tentatively, D is TRBD1 (6 bases). This CDR3 spans 15 amino acids. V dropped 1 base and J dropped 1 base, with 11 bases sitting between them. Per germline, CDR1 SGHVS and CDR2 FNYEAQ. CDR3 loop: CASSLGTGKSYEQYF. Written as DNA, the CDR3 is TGTGCCAGCAGCTTAGGAACAGGGAAATCCTACGAGCAGTACTTC.

This sequence joins TRBV11-2 and TRBJ1-2; 8 bases fit TRBD1. Germline values: CDR1 SGHAT, CDR2 FQNNGV. This CDR3 comprises 16 residues. The V segment lost 0 bases and the J segment 8 bases; nucleotides outside the gene matches: 11. The CDR3 is CASSLDPRQGRRGYTF. The CDR3 DNA reads as TGTGCCAGCAGCTTAGATCCTCGACAGGGGAGGAGGGGCTACACCTTC.

This clone was detected only once. This chain links TRBV7-3 with TRBJ2-1, with TRBD2 matching 7 bases. Germline assignment: CDR1 SGHTA and CDR2 FQGTGA. There are 14 residues in the CDR3. V lost 2 bases to trimming and J lost 5 bases; unmatched junction nucleotides: 3. In nucleotides, the CDR3 is TGTGCCAGCAGCTTAGCGGGGGTGAACAATGAGCAGTTCTTC. It specifies CASSLAGVNNEQFF.

The DNA for the CDR3 is TGCGCCAGCAGCCAGATCGGAACCGGGACTATTATCAATGAGCAGTTCTTC. Protein: CASSQIGTGTIINEQFF. The chain has TRBV4-3 and TRBJ2-1; 7 bases align to TRBD2. The V segment lost 3 bases and the J segment 6 bases; nucleotides outside the gene matches: 14. Germline V lookup: CDR1 LGHNA, CDR2 YSLEER. This CDR3 contains 17 residues.

The chain uses TRBV4-1 and TRBJ2-3; 9 bases map to TRBD2. The CDR3 has 14 amino acids. With 7 bases clipped from V and 2 bases from J, the junction kept 4 bases outside the gene matches. In germline, CDR1 is MGHRA, CDR2 YSYEKL. The CDR3 region has the DNA TGCGCCAGCATGGCTAGCGGGGTCACAGATACGCAGTATTTT. This sequence encodes CASMASGVTDTQYF.

The rearrangement links TRBV5-6 to TRBJ1-1; 9 bases are shared with TRBD1. This CDR3 is 14 amino acids long. With V trimmed by 4 bases and J by 4 bases, 5 bases remained unmatched. Germline CDR1 is SGHDT and CDR2 is YYEEEE. The CDR3 bases are TGTGCCAGCAGCCGGACGGGACAGGGCACTGAAGCTTTCTTT. This sequence encodes CASSRTGQGTEAFF.

This chain joins TRBV7-9 and TRBJ2-5; maybe TRBD1 (5 bases). CDR1 SEHNR and CDR2 FQNEAQ come from the germline V gene (reference sequence). V was pared by 8 bases and J by 4 bases, with 23 bases between. This CDR3 region has 16 residues. The CDR3 loop reads CASLEIRDSGGETQYF. CDR3 coding DNA: TGTGCCAGCCTCGAGATCAGGGATTCGGGTGGAGAGACCCAGTACTTC.

Only a few counts were recorded for this clone. This chain connects TRBV4-1 to TRBJ2-1; D perhaps matches TRBD2 (7 bases). The ends were cut back, 1 base at V and 5 bases at J, with 12 bases in the middle. The CDR3 runs 15 residues. Germline CDR1 is MGHRA and CDR2 is YSYEKL. The CDR3 nucleotides are TGCGCCAGCAGCCAAGTGGCGGGGGCCGACAATGAGCAGTTCTTC. Protein product: CASSQVAGADNEQFF.

The V and J genes are TRBV5-1 and TRBJ2-7; TRBD2 is a possible D gene (5 bases). There are 12 residues in the CDR3. Germline-derived CDR1 and CDR2 are SGHRS and YFSETQ. With 0 bases removed from V and 7 bases from J, the gap between germline ends came to 8 bases. The CDR3 DNA reads as TGCGCCAGCAGCTTGGCTAGCACAGAGCAGTACTTC. Translated: CASSLASTEQYF.

The CDR3: CASRRGTLNEKLFF. The CDR3 region has the DNA TGTGCCAGCAGACGCGGGACTTTGAATGAAAAACTGTTTTTT. This sequence joins TRBV28 and TRBJ1-4; a weak D match, TRBD1 (5 bases). Between the trimmed V and J ends, which lost 6 bases and 5 bases, there was a span of 13 bases. From germline, CDR1 is MDHEN and CDR2 SYDVKM. CDR3 length equals 14 residues.